The sequence of this T cell receptor (beta chain) was determined in a study of blood T cell repertoires in COVID-19. Whole-study context: The origin of the acute and convalescent COVID-19 samples was the United States, Italy and Spain. From T cells, B-cell-depleted T cells, or PBMCs came the material, which was cDNA or gDNA.

The CDR3 length is 15 residues. Germline V gene sequence: CDR1 SGDLS, CDR2 YYNGEE. The V segment lost 3 bases and the J segment 1 base; nucleotides outside the gene matches: 5. This clone was seen a single time. Original analysis: From reference gene primer amplification, estimates of nucleated cell counts were derived. Only in-frame clones appear in the TCRdb table, and some are missing; sequencing was by immunoSEQ multiplex PCR. For V, J and clone size, that table is used; D and trimming come from the DNA. This table has 200,000 to 250,000 clones, under 90% appearing once. The specimen was PBMCs or T cells enriched from blood (not recorded which). This receptor was taken from a woman in her 50s with acute COVID-19. The rearrangement uses TRBV9 and TRBJ1-1, with TRBD1 matching over 8 bases. The CDR3 is CASSDQDRANTEAFF. Written as DNA, the CDR3 is TGTGCCAGCAGCGATCAGGACAGGGCGAACACTGAAGCTTTCTTT.